The clone carrying this T cell receptor beta chain was observed once. The data originate from a study of blood T cell repertoires in COVID-19. Study at large: Donors in the United States, Italy and Spain gave samples during acute or convalescent COVID-19. T cells, B-cell-depleted T cells, or PBMCs supplied cDNA or gDNA.

In the authors' methods: How many nucleated cells were present was estimated from reference gene primer amplification. The data were produced by immunoSEQ multiplex PCR, yet TCRdb's version contains in-frame clones alone and is incomplete. V, J and clone size reflect that table, while D and trimming were determined from the DNA. This repertoire shows approximately 200,000 clones, just under 90% found once; its top ten account for roughly 6.2%. The CDR3 has 12 residues. Germline loops: CDR1 GTSNPN, CDR2 SVGIG (reference sequence). V trimming: 5 bases; J trimming: 8 bases; junction bases outside the gene matches: 6.

Sequences were obtained from peripheral blood. J is TRBJ1-2 and V is TRBV30; 9 bases are a match to TRBD1. The TCR originated in a man aged 55 to 70 who had recovered from COVID-19. The CDR3 loop reads CAWSTGGQGYTF. CDR3 coding DNA: TGTGCCTGGTCGACAGGGGGTCAGGGCTACACCTTC.